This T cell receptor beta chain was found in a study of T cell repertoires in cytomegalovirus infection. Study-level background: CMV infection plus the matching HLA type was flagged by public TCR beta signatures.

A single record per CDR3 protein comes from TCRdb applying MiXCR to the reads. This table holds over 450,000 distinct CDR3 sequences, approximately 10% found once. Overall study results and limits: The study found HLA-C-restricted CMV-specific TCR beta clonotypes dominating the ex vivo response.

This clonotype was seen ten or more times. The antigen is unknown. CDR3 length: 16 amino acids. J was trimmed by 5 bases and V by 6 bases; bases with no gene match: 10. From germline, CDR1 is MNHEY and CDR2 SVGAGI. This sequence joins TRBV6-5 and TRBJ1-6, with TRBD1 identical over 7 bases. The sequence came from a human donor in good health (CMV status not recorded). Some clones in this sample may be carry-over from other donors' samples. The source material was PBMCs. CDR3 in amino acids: CASSRPRDRHNSPLHF. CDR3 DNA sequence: TGTGCCAGCAGCCGCCCAAGGGACAGACATAATTCACCCCTCCACTTT.